These T cell receptor beta chains were read from a single sample in a study of blood T cell repertoires in COVID-19. Using immunoSEQ multiplex PCR, the repertoire was profiled, and TCRdb retains in-frame clones only, with some absent. The data contain roughly 96,000 clones, roughly 87% of them singletons. Sequencing was carried out using peripheral blood. The receptors originated from a man older than 75 with acute or convalescent COVID-19. The CDR3 runs from the conserved cysteine through the conserved F or W. The D gene is left open where the match is weak. Clone size is shown for a subset of rows, as once, few, many or a class of expanded clone.

v_call	clone_size	j_call	d_call	cdr3_aa	cdr3_nt
TRBV7-6	NA	TRBJ2-1	NA	CASSLTTGTYNEQFF	TGTGCCAGCAGCTTAACTACAGGCACCTACAATGAGCAGTTCTTC
TRBV4-3	NA	TRBJ2-1	NA	CASSQEVLGRYNEQFF	TGCGCCAGCAGCCAAGAGGTCCTAGGCCGCTACAATGAGCAGTTCTTC
TRBV6-2/TRBV6-3	NA	TRBJ2-5	TRBD2	CASSWLTGGSETQYF	TGTGCCAGCAGTTGGCTAACGGGGGGATCAGAGACCCAGTACTTC
TRBV5-1	NA	TRBJ2-2	NA	CASSLGGQDGELFF	TGCGCCAGCAGCTTAGGTGGGCAGGACGGGGAGCTGTTTTTT
TRBV5-1	NA	TRBJ1-1	TRBD1	CASRPPGQTNTEAFF	TGCGCCAGCAGACCCCCGGGACAGACGAACACTGAAGCTTTCTTT
TRBV20-1	NA	TRBJ2-3	NA	CSAAGTDTQYF	TGCAGTGCTGCAGGGACAGATACGCAGTATTTT
TRBV15	NA	TRBJ1-2	NA	CATSRAGGNDDGYTF	TGTGCCACCAGCAGAGCTGGAGGGAACGACGATGGCTACACCTTC
TRBV3-1/TRBV3-2	NA	TRBJ1-1	TRBD1	CASSQVQGATEAFF	TGTGCCAGCAGCCAAGTACAGGGGGCCACTGAAGCTTTCTTT
TRBV9	NA	TRBJ2-7	NA	CASSPVRSGGSYEQYF	TGTGCCAGCAGCCCCGTCCGTAGTGGAGGTTCCTACGAGCAGTACTTC
TRBV30	NA	TRBJ1-1	NA	CAWSEQGNTEAFF	TGTGCCTGGAGTGAACAGGGAAACACTGAAGCTTTCTTT
TRBV19	NA	TRBJ1-2	TRBD1	CASSTRTGLPYGYTF	TGTGCCAGTAGTACCCGGACAGGGCTACCCTATGGCTACACCTTC
TRBV6-5	once	TRBJ2-7	NA	CASSYGGTAFGEQYF	TGTGCCAGCAGTTACGGGGGGACAGCCTTCGGGGAGCAGTACTTC
TRBV28	NA	TRBJ1-1	NA	CASSLPPKGGTEAFF	TGTGCCAGCAGCCTTCCTCCAAAAGGGGGAACTGAAGCTTTCTTT
TRBV6-4	NA	TRBJ2-1	TRBD2	CASSREGAYNEQFF	TGTGCCAGCAGCAGGGAGGGAGCTTACAATGAGCAGTTCTTC
TRBV5-1	NA	TRBJ1-1	NA	CASSLAGGNTEAFF	TGCGCCAGCAGCTTGGCCGGAGGGAACACTGAAGCTTTCTTT
TRBV7-2	NA	TRBJ1-5	NA	CASSLGTLGVGNQPQHF	TGTGCCAGCAGCTTAGGGACGTTAGGGGTCGGCAATCAGCCCCAGCATTTT
TRBV30	few	TRBJ2-7	TRBD1	CAWRKGGYYEQYF	TGTGCCTGGAGAAAAGGGGGCTACTACGAGCAGTACTTC
TRBV5-4	NA	TRBJ2-5	TRBD1	CASSAPGQGARKETQYF	TGTGCCAGCAGCGCGCCGGGACAGGGGGCGAGAAAAGAGACCCAGTACTTC
TRBV28	NA	TRBJ2-1	TRBD2	CASSRPARGAGDEQFF	TGTGCCAGCAGTCGTCCAGCTAGAGGGGCGGGGGATGAGCAGTTCTTC
TRBV30	NA	TRBJ1-4	TRBD1	CAWDRQGEEKLFF	TGTGCCTGGGACAGACAGGGGGAGGAAAAACTGTTTTTT
TRBV11-2	NA	TRBJ2-4	NA	CASSPTGAKNIQYF	TGTGCCAGCAGCCCCACAGGGGCCAAAAACATTCAGTACTTC
TRBV28	NA	TRBJ2-7	NA	CASSFGAYEQYF	TGTGCCAGCAGTTTCGGGGCCTACGAGCAGTACTTC
TRBV5-5	NA	TRBJ1-2	TRBD1	CASSPRSDREFGYTF	TGTGCCAGCAGCCCGAGATCCGACAGGGAGTTCGGCTACACCTTC
TRBV27	NA	TRBJ2-7	NA	CASSLSRTPYEQYF	TGTGCCAGCAGTTTATCTAGAACTCCCTACGAGCAGTACTTC
TRBV5-4	NA	TRBJ1-1	NA	CASSLGRAGNTEAFF	TGTGCCAGCAGCTTGGGGAGGGCCGGGAACACTGAAGCTTTCTTT
TRBV29-1	NA	TRBJ2-7	TRBD2	CSVNYGLAGIYEQYF	TGCAGCGTAAATTACGGACTAGCGGGAATCTACGAGCAGTACTTC
TRBV28	NA	TRBJ1-2	NA	CASSPMDSTGSEGYTF	TGTGCCAGCAGCCCCATGGACTCCACAGGGTCGGAAGGCTACACCTTC
TRBV6-5	NA	TRBJ1-2	NA	CASSSGGQVSYGYTF	TGTGCCAGCAGCTCGGGAGGACAAGTGAGCTATGGCTACACCTTC
TRBV18	NA	TRBJ2-5	TRBD2	CASSPWGGNQETQYF	TGTGCCAGCTCACCATGGGGAGGGAACCAAGAGACCCAGTACTTC
TRBV24-1	NA	TRBJ2-2	NA	CATSDRGSTGELFF	TGTGCCACCAGTGATCGGGGGTCGACCGGGGAGCTGTTTTTT
TRBV29-1	NA	TRBJ2-1	NA	CSVDRTGPNEQFF	TGCAGCGTTGATAGGACTGGACCCAATGAGCAGTTCTTC
TRBV11-2	NA	TRBJ1-4	NA	CASSRPGLNEKLFF	TGTGCCAGCAGCAGACCAGGGTTAAATGAAAAACTGTTTTTT
TRBV7-7	NA	TRBJ2-5	TRBD2	CASSQTSGGALETQYF	TGTGCCAGCAGCCAGACTAGCGGGGGGGCTTTAGAGACCCAGTACTTC
TRBV2	few	TRBJ1-1	NA	CASNTGFTEAFF	TGTGCCAGCAATACAGGGTTCACTGAAGCTTTCTTT
TRBV7-9	NA	TRBJ1-4	TRBD1	CASRGLVGEKLFF	TGTGCCTCGAGGGGGCTGGTGGGTGAAAAACTGTTTTTT
TRBV10-3	NA	TRBJ2-7	NA	CAISDQGREQYF	TGTGCCATCAGTGACCAGGGCCGCGAGCAGTACTTC
TRBV19	NA	TRBJ1-1	NA	CASIPGRGNTEAFF	TGTGCCAGTATTCCCGGGAGGGGGAACACTGAAGCTTTCTTT
TRBV6-6	NA	TRBJ2-1	TRBD2	CASRPGTSGGAGEQFF	TGTGCCAGCAGACCCGGGACTAGCGGGGGGGCAGGGGAGCAGTTCTTC
TRBV29-1	NA	TRBJ2-7	TRBD1	CSGQGIGEQYF	TGCAGCGGACAGGGCATTGGCGAGCAGTACTTC
TRBV3-1/TRBV3-2	NA	TRBJ1-2	NA	CASSQQAANQGYTF	TGTGCCAGCAGCCAGCAGGCCGCTAATCAGGGCTACACCTTC
TRBV11-2	NA	TRBJ2-2	TRBD2	CASSLIPSGGELFF	TGTGCCAGCAGCTTAATACCTAGCGGCGGGGAGCTGTTTTTT
TRBV5-4	NA	TRBJ2-1	TRBD2	CASSSGLNNEQFF	TGTGCCAGCAGCTCGGGACTAAACAATGAGCAGTTCTTC
TRBV7-2	NA	TRBJ1-5	NA	CASSSGGAQWQPQHF	TGTGCCAGTAGCTCGGGGGGGGCGCAGTGGCAGCCCCAGCATTTT
TRBV6-5	once	TRBJ2-5	NA	CASSQLGGTQYF	TGTGCCAGCAGTCAATTAGGGGGGACCCAGTACTTC
TRBV7-9	NA	TRBJ1-2	TRBD1	CASSNHDRGALRGYTF	TGTGCCAGCAGCAATCATGACAGGGGCGCTTTAAGGGGCTACACCTTC
TRBV5-1	few	TRBJ1-3	TRBD1	CASSFAGGSGNTIYF	TGCGCCAGCAGCTTTGCAGGGGGAAGTGGAAACACCATATATTTT
TRBV5-6	NA	TRBJ1-6	NA	CASRSGSTGEPLHF	TGTGCCAGCAGGTCCGGGAGTACAGGAGAACCCCTCCACTTT
TRBV7-9	few	TRBJ2-7	NA	CASSPDGRATYEQYF	TGTGCCAGCAGCCCAGACGGCAGGGCAACCTACGAGCAGTACTTC
TRBV25-1	NA	TRBJ2-7	NA	CASSDGARYEQYF	TGTGCCAGCAGTGATGGGGCCCGTTACGAGCAGTACTTC
TRBV30	NA	TRBJ1-5	NA	CAWSATGTSYQPQHF	TGTGCCTGGAGCGCAACCGGGACAAGTTATCAGCCCCAGCATTTT
TRBV5-5	NA	TRBJ2-2	NA	CASSLGGNTGELFF	TGTGCCAGCAGCTTGGGAGGGAACACCGGGGAGCTGTTTTTT
TRBV3-1/TRBV3-2	NA	TRBJ2-1	NA	CASSPVEGVRVEQFF	TGTGCCAGCAGCCCCGTTGAGGGGGTGAGGGTTGAGCAGTTCTTC
TRBV27	NA	TRBJ1-3	NA	CASSFPGTQVATNTIYF	TGTGCCAGCAGTTTCCCCGGGACTCAGGTTGCCACAAACACCATATATTTT
TRBV5-5	few	TRBJ2-7	NA	CASSLSQNAYEQYF	TGTGCCAGCAGCTTGAGTCAGAATGCCTACGAGCAGTACTTC
TRBV18	NA	TRBJ1-2	NA	CASSSSQGSNYGYTF	TGTGCCAGCTCATCCTCGCAGGGGAGTAACTATGGCTACACCTTC